This T cell receptor beta chain was observed in a study of post-analysis software for immune sequencing data. Study-wide results and caveats: F-measure co-clustering was strong for batch-matched samples. TRBV5-6, TRBV5-1 and TRBV20-1 were among five TRBV segments more frequent in patients than controls.

Every TCR beta cDNA library bore unique molecular identifiers. TCRdb called the PCR reads again in MiXCR, with one record for every CDR3 protein. The table includes hundreds of thousands of distinct CDR3 sequences, 30% detected once. CDR1 and CDR2 (germline): DFQATT, SNEGSKA (reference sequence). V lost 0 bases and J lost 6, with 13 bases in between. The CDR3 contains 14 residues. The table lists this clonotype with many counts. The antigen is unknown. The sample taken for sequencing was blood. The J gene is TRBJ2-3, the V gene TRBV20-1, with D possibly TRBD1 on 5 matching bases. This sequence was found in a girl aged 10 to 17 with multiple sclerosis. The CDR3 loop reads CSARDGATSDTQYF. CDR3 DNA sequence: TGCAGTGCTAGAGATGGGGCGACCTCGGATACGCAGTATTTT.